This section outlines one TCR beta chain sequence together with its context. Its antigen is still unknown. Base qualities are not recorded, but no much larger clone differs from it by a single base. One collaborating source in Seattle enrolled patients while the patients were actively infected and followed the patients over time throughout the course of disease. Each collaborating institution followed its own protocols to collect whole blood in K2EDTA tubes. For TCRbeta analysis, collaborators shipped samples in one of three forms: frozen whole blood, isolated PBMCs, or DNA extracted from either of those sample types. For CDR1 and CDR2, the germline V gene lists SGHTS and YDEGEE. Reading from cysteine to phenylalanine, the CDR3 counts 15 amino acids. Only CDR3 DNA is held: 45 bases, read in frame from base 1. Unmatched junction bases come to 4, with V trimmed by 2 bases and J by 0 bases. The immunoSEQ Assay, a bias-controlled multiplex PCR, was used to amplify TCRbeta CDR3 regions from genomic DNA. The authors processed their data as follows. Nucleated cell counts per sample were estimated from amplification of reference gene primers within the assay. To quantify the absolute abundance of each unique TCRbeta CDR3 rearrangement, sequence reads were collapsed and filtered. For each sample, productive Simpson clonality was calculated as the square root of Simpson's diversity index across productive rearrangements. The clones in this table, taken by TCRdb from immuneACCESS, are in-frame only. Not every clone is retained; where verified, under half of the shortfall comes from an unresolved V gene, and the cause of the rest is unknown. That table gives V, J and clone size, and the DNA gave D and trimming. The table for this sample lists roughly 250,000 clones; roughly nine tenths of them were counted only once. The ten largest clones add up to about 12% of the sample.

These data belong to a study of blood T cell repertoires in COVID-19 (dated by TCRdb to about 2020). In the study overall: Samples from collaborators originated in the United States, Italy and Spain and spanned both the acute and convalescent phases of COVID-19. The prospective study material was composed of cDNA or gDNA derived from T cells, B-cell-depleted T cells, or PBMCs. Subjects who had been exposed to COVID-19, were actively infected with it, or had recovered from it provided the deeply sampled blood TCRbeta repertoires that made up the dataset. The repertoires were released in a freely available public database meant as a resource for research on the immune response to SARS-CoV-2. The samples were drawn from the first 160 participants of the ongoing ImmuneRACE study and from under 1,500 subjects provided by 6 global collaborators. A de-identified subject ID, COVID-19 status, age in years and sex were almost always included in the sample metadata. Where available, HLA class I and class II types were obtained from metadata supplied by the sample provider rather than from assay-based typing.

Overall study outcomes, separate from this receptor: The quantity of clinical and demographic metadata differed by source and by participant and was supplied without curation.

This clonotype was obtained from a woman in her twenties or thirties with COVID-19, enrolled during active disease. The specimen sequenced was peripheral blood. Recombination connected TRBV5-8 to TRBJ1-1, with 7 bases in between that match TRBD1. The nucleotide sequence is TGTGCCAGCAGCTTCAGGGGGAGAGTGAACACTGAAGCTTTCTTT. Its protein reads: CASSFRGRVNTEAFF. Reference TRBV5-8 and TRBJ1-1 proteins supply the regions before and after the CDR3; the full variable domain is: EAGVTQSPTHLIKTRGQQATLRCSPISGHTSVYWYQQALGLGLQFLLWYDEGEERNRGNFPPRFSGRQFPNYSSELNVNALELEDSALYLCASSFRGRVNTEAFFGQGTRLTVV.